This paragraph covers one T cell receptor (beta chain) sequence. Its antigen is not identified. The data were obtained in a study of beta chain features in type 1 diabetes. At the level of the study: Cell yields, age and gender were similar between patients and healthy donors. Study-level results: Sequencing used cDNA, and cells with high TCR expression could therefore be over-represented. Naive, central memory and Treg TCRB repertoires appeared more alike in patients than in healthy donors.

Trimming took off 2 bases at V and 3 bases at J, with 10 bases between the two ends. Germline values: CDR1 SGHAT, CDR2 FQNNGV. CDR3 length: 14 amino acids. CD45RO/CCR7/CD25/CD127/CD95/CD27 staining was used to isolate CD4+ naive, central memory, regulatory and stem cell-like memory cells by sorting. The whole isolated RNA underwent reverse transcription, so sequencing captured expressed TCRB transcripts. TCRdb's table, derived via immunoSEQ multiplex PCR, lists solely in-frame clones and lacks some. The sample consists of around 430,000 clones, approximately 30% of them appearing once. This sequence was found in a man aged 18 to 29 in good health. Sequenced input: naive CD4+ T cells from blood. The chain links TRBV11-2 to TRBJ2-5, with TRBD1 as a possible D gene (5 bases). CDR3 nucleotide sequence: TGTGCCAGCAGCTTAACAGGCGGAGAAGAGACCCAGTACTTC. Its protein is CASSLTGGEETQYF.